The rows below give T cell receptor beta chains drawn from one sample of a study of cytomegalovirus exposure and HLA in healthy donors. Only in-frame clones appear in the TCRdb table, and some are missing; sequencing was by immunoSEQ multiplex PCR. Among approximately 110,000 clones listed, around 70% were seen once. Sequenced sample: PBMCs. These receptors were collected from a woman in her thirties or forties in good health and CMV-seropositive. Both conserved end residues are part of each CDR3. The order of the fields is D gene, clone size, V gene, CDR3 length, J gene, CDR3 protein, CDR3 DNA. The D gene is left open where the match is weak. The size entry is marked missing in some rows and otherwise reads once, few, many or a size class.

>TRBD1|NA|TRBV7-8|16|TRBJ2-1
CASSLRQGGTFDEQFF
TGTGCCAGCAGCTTGAGACAGGGGGGGACCTTCGATGAGCAGTTCTTC
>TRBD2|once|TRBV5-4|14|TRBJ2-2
CASSLASGYGELFF
TGTGCCAGCAGCTTGGCTAGCGGTTACGGGGAGCTGTTTTTT
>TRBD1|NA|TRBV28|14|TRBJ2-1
CASISLTGRNEQFF
TGTGCCAGCATTTCTTTGACAGGGCGCAATGAGCAGTTCTTC
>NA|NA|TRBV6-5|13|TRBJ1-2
CASSYTRVYGYTF
TGTGCCAGCAGTTATACACGGGTCTATGGCTACACCTTC
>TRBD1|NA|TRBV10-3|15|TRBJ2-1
CAISERDREFNEQFF
TGTGCCATCAGTGAGCGGGACAGAGAATTTAATGAGCAGTTCTTC
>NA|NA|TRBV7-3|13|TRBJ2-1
CASSLKELMKQFF
TGTGCCAGCAGCCTAAAAGAGCTGATGAAGCAGTTCTTC
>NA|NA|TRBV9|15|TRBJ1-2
CASSVGEGGYYGYTF
TGTGCCAGCAGCGTAGGGGAGGGGGGGTACTATGGCTACACCTTC
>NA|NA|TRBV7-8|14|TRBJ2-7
CASRPRWSSYEQYF
TGTGCCAGCAGGCCTAGATGGAGCTCCTACGAGCAGTACTTC
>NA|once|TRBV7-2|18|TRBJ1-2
CASSSDIQDRSRNYGYTF
TGTGCCAGCAGCTCCGACATCCAAGACAGATCCCGAAACTATGGCTACACCTTC
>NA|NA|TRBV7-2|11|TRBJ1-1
CASAGNTEAFF
TGTGCCTCGGCAGGGAACACTGAAGCTTTCTTT
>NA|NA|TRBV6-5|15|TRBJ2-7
CASSYKRSPPTEQYF
TGTGCCAGCAGTTACAAGCGGTCCCCCCCTACCGAGCAGTACTTC
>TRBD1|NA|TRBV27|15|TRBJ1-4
CASSLSNLEGAKLFF
TGTGCCAGCAGTTTATCGAACCTCGAGGGGGCAAAACTGTTTTTT